This entry features one T cell receptor beta chain sequence. Its specificity is not known. 5'RACE primed from the constant segment yielded TCR alpha and TCR beta cDNA libraries bearing sample barcodes and UMIs. TCRdb recomputed calls from the 5' RACE reads with MiXCR, one row per CDR3 protein. The sample lists about 210,000 distinct CDR3 sequences, about 10% occurring once. This specimen belongs to a study of T-cell memory formation after mild COVID-19. In the study overall: For the most part, TCR clusters were specific to one donor. Study results and limitations: Cross-reactive memory seemingly joined, as some responding clones were found in pre-infection memory. Nothing confirmed that second-wave clones peaking on day 37 were specific for SARS-CoV-2.

Trimming pared 4 bases from V and 6 bases from J, leaving 11 bases between. The germline CDR1 and CDR2 sequences are SGHTA and FQGTGA. The CDR3 is made up of 13 amino acids. The source material was PBMCs or a T cell subset sorted from them (not recorded which). The clonotype originates from a man aged 18 to 29 who had mild COVID-19 (a few samples of this study predate the infection). Cell type and time point are not known. J is TRBJ2-3 and V is TRBV7-3; D is possibly TRBD2 (5 bases). The CDR3 DNA reads TGTGCCAGCAGCTCGGAGGTACAGGATACGCAGTATTTT. Its protein product is CASSSEVQDTQYF.